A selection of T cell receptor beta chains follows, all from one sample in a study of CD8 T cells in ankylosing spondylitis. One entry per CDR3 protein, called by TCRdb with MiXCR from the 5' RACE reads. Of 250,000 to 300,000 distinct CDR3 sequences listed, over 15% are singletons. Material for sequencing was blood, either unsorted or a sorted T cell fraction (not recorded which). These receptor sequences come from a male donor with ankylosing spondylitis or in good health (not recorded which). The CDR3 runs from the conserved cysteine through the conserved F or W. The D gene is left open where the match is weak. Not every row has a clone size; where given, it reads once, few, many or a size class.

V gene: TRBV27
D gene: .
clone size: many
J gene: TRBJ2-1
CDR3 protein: CASSLGEGGVQFF
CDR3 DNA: TGTGCCAGCAGTCTAGGGGAAGGGGGGGTGCAGTTCTTC

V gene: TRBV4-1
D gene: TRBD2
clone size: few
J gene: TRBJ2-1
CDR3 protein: CASSQVLLAGPSYNEQFF
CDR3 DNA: TGCGCCAGCAGCCAAGTCTTACTAGCGGGACCTAGCTACAATGAGCAGTTCTTC

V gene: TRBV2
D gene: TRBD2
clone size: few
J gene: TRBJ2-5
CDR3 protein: CASRPTSGMGTQYF
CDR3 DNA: TGTGCCAGCAGACCGACTAGCGGGATGGGGACCCAGTACTTC

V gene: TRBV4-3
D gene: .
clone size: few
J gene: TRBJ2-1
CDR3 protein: CASSHRTTGPPSYNEQFF
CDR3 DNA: TGCGCCAGCAGCCACCGCACCACAGGGCCACCCTCCTACAATGAGCAGTTCTTC

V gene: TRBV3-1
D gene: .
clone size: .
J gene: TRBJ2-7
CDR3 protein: CASSQDFWEGKDEQYF
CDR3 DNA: TGTGCCAGCAGCCAAGATTTTTGGGAAGGAAAGGACGAGCAGTACTTC

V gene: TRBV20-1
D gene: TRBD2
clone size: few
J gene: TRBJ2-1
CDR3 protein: CSARGLAGDNEQFF
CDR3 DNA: TGCAGTGCTAGAGGGCTAGCGGGGGACAATGAGCAGTTCTTC

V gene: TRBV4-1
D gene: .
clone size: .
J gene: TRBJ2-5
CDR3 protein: CASSPRDAGRQETQYF
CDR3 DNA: TGCGCCAGCAGCCCCAGGGACGCGGGACGCCAAGAGACCCAGTACTTC

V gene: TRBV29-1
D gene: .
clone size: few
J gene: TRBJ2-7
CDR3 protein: CSVGSIRGRTYEQYF
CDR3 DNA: TGCAGCGTCGGATCAATCAGGGGTCGGACCTACGAGCAGTACTTC

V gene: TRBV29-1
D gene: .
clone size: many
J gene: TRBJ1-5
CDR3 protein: CSVGTDSNQPQHF
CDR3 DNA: TGCAGCGTGGGGACCGATAGCAATCAGCCCCAGCATTTT

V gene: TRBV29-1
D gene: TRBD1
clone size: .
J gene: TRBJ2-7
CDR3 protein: CSVEDWGQGAYEQYF
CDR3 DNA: TGCAGCGTTGAAGATTGGGGACAGGGGGCCTACGAGCAGTACTTC

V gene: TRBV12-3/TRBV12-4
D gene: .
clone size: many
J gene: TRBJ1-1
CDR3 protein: CASSLGTALMAFF
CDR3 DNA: TGTGCCAGCAGTTTAGGTACAGCCTTGATGGCTTTCTTT

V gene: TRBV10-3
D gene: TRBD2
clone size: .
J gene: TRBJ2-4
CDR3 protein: CAISNDVAGLAKNIQYF
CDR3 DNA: TGTGCCATCAGCAATGACGTAGCGGGACTAGCCAAAAACATTCAGTACTTC

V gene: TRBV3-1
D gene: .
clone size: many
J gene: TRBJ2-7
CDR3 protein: CASSRIPLTGVTYEQYF
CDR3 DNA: TGTGCCAGCAGCCGAATCCCCTTGACGGGAGTAACCTACGAGCAGTACTTC

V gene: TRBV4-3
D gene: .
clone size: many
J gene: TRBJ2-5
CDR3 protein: CASSQDRSGLLQETQYF
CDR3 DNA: TGCGCCAGCAGCCAAGATCGGAGCGGACTGTTACAAGAGACCCAGTACTTC

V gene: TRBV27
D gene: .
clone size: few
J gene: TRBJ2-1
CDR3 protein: CASSLSGGLNNEQFF
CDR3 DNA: TGTGCCAGCAGTTTATCTGGGGGATTAAACAATGAGCAGTTCTTC

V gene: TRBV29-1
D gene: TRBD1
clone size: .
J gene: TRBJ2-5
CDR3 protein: CSVEEADRGETQYF
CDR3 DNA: TGCAGCGTTGAAGAGGCCGACAGGGGGGAGACCCAGTACTTC